This T cell receptor beta chain was captured in a study of cytomegalovirus exposure and HLA in healthy donors. Study overall: HLA-typed donors were the source of some 80 million unique TCRs, which an early data release held.

The CDR3 runs 16 residues. CDR1 is MNHEY and CDR2 is SMNVEV in the germline V gene (reference sequence). The V and J ends lost 5 bases and 6 bases, in that order; junction bases with no gene match: 14. Findings and caveats of the study: TCR beta sequences reportedly predicted most subjects' HLA-A and HLA-B alleles accurately.

With 60 Vbeta and 13 Jbeta primers, the PCR was carried out. Sequencing used immunoSEQ multiplex PCR; TCRdb keeps in-frame clones, though not all of them. Seen here are over 150,000 clones, 77% observed once, and the top ten hold roughly 1.4%. As concerns this clone: Antigen unknown.

This clonotype was sampled from a woman aged 25 to 39 in good health and CMV-seropositive. This sequence joins TRBV27 and TRBJ2-7; 9 nucleotides match TRBD2. What was sequenced was PBMCs. CDR3 DNA sequence: TGTGCCAGCAGTCCGGTGTCAGCGGGAGGACCGAGCGAGCAGTACTTC. Its translation is CASSPVSAGGPSEQYF.